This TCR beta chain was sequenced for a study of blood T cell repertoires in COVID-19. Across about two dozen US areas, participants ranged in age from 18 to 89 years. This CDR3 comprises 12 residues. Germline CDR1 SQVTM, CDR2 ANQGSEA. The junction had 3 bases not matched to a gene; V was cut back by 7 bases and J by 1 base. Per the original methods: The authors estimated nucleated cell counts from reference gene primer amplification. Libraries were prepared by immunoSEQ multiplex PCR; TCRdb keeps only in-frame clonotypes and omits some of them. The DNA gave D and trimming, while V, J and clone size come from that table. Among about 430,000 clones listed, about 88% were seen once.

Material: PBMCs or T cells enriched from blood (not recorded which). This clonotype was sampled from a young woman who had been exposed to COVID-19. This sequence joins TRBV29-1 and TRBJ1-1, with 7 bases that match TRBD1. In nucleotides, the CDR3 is TGCAGCGGGCGGACAGGGAACACTGAAGCTTTCTTT. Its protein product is CSGRTGNTEAFF.